The source of this T cell receptor beta chain is a study of T-cell reconstitution after alpha-beta-depleted transplantation in children. The study's findings and limits: Among T cells one year after transplant, newly produced cells accounted for most counts and diversity. Reportedly, alpha-beta T cells present about two months post-transplant originated from several hundred expanded clones of graft origin. Where some patients showed high TCRbeta diversity at day 60, it came from recipient T cells and thymic progenitors that had survived.

Unique molecular identifiers were incorporated during preparation of the TCRbeta library. TCRdb re-analysed the PCR reads in MiXCR, keeping a single row per CDR3 protein. This table has over 85,000 distinct CDR3 sequences, approximately 5.4% appearing once. This CDR3 region has 14 residues. Deletions cut 6 bases from V and 5 bases from J, with 16 bases between. The sample holds many counts of this clonotype. Its antigen is unidentified. This sequence was found in a female patient aged 2-9 years who had a stem cell transplant for Fanconi anemia, so the T cells may come from the graft donor. The specimen was PBMCs, mostly from graft donor cells, collected 60 days after TCRalphabeta/CD19-depleted stem cell transplant. The gene calls are TRBV12-3 or TRBV12-4 and TRBJ2-5; D is ambiguous. The CDR3: CASSPIWGEETQYF. CDR3 bases: TGTGCCAGCAGCCCCATCTGGGGTGAGGAGACCCAGTACTTC.